Included here is one T cell receptor beta chain sequence, with context. Its cognate antigen is unknown. This specimen belongs to a study of graft-versus-host responses after intestinal transplantation. About the study: Tacrolimus plus steroids were given to all recipients for approximately 3 years, preceded by anti-thymocyte globulin induction.

The CDR3 extends over 16 amino acids. The V segment lost 2 bases and the J segment 4 bases; nucleotides outside the gene matches: 5. Germline CDR1 LGHNA, CDR2 YNFKEQ. The assay was immunoSEQ multiplex PCR, and TCRdb's table has in-frame clones only and misses some. The table includes over 10,000 clones, approximately 93% detected once. Study findings and constraints: GvH clones were identified in recipient marrow, with some first appearing in ileum or blood.

The source was PBMCs, collected approximately 35 months after intestinal transplantation. This TCR was recovered from a human patient who received an intestinal transplant, so some T cells may come from the graft donor. This chain connects TRBV4-2 to TRBJ1-6; 7 bases map to TRBD1. CDR3 residues: CASSQTGERYNSPLHF. CDR3 in DNA: TGTGCCAGCAGCCAAACAGGGGAGCGGTATAATTCACCCCTCCACTTT.